What follows are 29 T cell receptor beta chains derived from one specimen sequenced in a study of metastatic and nonmetastatic thyroid tumors. All patients were untreated before thyroid surgery. TCRdb used MiXCR to call clones anew from the PCR reads. The table shows about 40,000 clones, with roughly 11% occurring only once. The specimen sequenced was blood. The receptor source for this set is a female donor with papillary thyroid cancer or a benign thyroid nodule (not recorded which). Some clones in this sample may be carry-over from other donors' samples.

This clone appeared many times. V usage is TRBV11-3 and J usage is TRBJ2-7; D might be TRBD2 (5 bases). V lost 2 bases, J lost 2 bases, and 7 bases lay in between. The CDR3 runs 13 residues. CDR1 and CDR2 (germline): SGHNT, YENEEA. CDR3 loop: CASSLTSAYEQYF. CDR3 coding DNA: TGTGCCAGCAGCTTAACTAGTGCCTACGAGCAGTACTTC.

Many counts were recorded for this clone. This chain joins TRBV18 and TRBJ2-1, with 10 bases aligning to TRBD2. After removal of 4 bases from V and 8 bases from J, the junction contained 8 bases not matched to a gene. CDR1 is KGHSH, CDR2 LQKENI, per germline. The CDR3 extends over 15 amino acids. CDR3 amino acids: CASSRAGGLSDEQFF. CDR3 DNA: TGTGCCAGCTCACGAGCGGGAGGGCTCAGTGATGAGCAGTTCTTC.

A note on this clone: A much larger clone is a single base away; this may be a read error. This chain links TRBV19 with TRBJ1-2, with D perhaps matching TRBD1 (5 bases). The CDR3 consists of 12 residues. CDR1 and CDR2 from the germline V gene are LNHDA and SQIVND (reference sequence). V gave up 11 bases and J gave up 4 bases, with 14 bases separating them. The CDR3 DNA is TGTGCCGGTGGACATGGACCCTATGGCTACACCTTC. It encodes CAGGHGPYGYTF.

This clone has ten or more counts. The CDR3 here is CASSHIAGEYEQYF. CDR3 nucleotides: TGTGCCAGCTCACACATAGCGGGAGAATACGAGCAGTACTTC. The rearrangement links TRBV18 to TRBJ2-7; 9 positions match TRBD2. Germline CDR1 KGHSH, CDR2 LQKENI. V trimming: 4 bases; J trimming: 4 bases; junction bases outside the gene matches: 5. The CDR3 is 14 residues long.

Ten or more counts support this clone. This chain links TRBV20-1 with TRBJ2-1; D gene unclear. Germline-derived CDR1 and CDR2 are DFQATT and SNEGSKA (reference sequence). The V end lost 2 bases, the J end lost 6 bases, and 11 bases lay between the germline ends. This CDR3 is 13 amino acids long. CDR3 protein: CSARPSYINEQFF. CDR3 in DNA: TGCAGTGCTAGACCCTCCTACATCAATGAGCAGTTCTTC.

In its sample, this clone was seen many times. The chain carries TRBV7-2 and TRBJ2-1; 9 bases are a match to TRBD2. The CDR3 runs to 15 residues. Trimming cost V 6 bases and J 5 bases; bases outside gene matches: 8. Germline V gene sequence: CDR1 SGHTA, CDR2 FQGNSA. The CDR3 nucleotides read TGTGCCAGCAGGGCGGGGCTAGCGGGAAACAATGAGCAGTTCTTC. Translation: CASRAGLAGNNEQFF.

The gene calls are TRBV20-1 and TRBJ2-1, with 7 bases aligning to TRBD2. The CDR3 totals 15 residues. With 3 bases clipped from V and 2 bases from J, the junction kept 7 bases outside the gene matches. The germline CDR1 and CDR2 sequences are DFQATT and SNEGSKA (reference sequence). CDR3 residues: CSASLERGTYNEQFF. The CDR3 DNA is TGCAGTGCTAGTCTAGAGCGGGGTACCTACAATGAGCAGTTCTTC.

In its sample, this clone was seen many times. This chain connects TRBV9 to TRBJ1-5; D is possibly TRBD1 (6 bases). The CDR3 totals 13 residues. V lost 4 bases, J lost 5 bases, and 10 bases lay in between. Per germline, CDR1 SGDLS and CDR2 YYNGEE. This CDR3 is CASSPRTDQPQHF. The CDR3 region has the DNA TGTGCCAGCAGCCCCCGGACAGATCAGCCCCAGCATTTT.

Many counts were recorded for this clone. CDR3 sequence (DNA): TGTGCCATCAGACCCTCTCCTTCTAGCGGGAGGAACCTGAGCACAGATACGCAGTATTTT. Protein product: CAIRPSPSSGRNLSTDTQYF. The chain combines TRBV10-3 with TRBJ2-3, with 11 bases lining up with TRBD2. The CDR3 sequence is 20 residues long. The V gene's germline CDR1 is ENHRY and CDR2 SYGVKD. J gave up 0 bases and V 6 bases, and 17 bases lay outside the gene matches.

This clone was seen ten or more times. J is TRBJ1-1 and V is TRBV19; D is undetermined. Deletions cut 3 bases from V and 7 bases from J, with 15 bases between. Germline-derived CDR1 and CDR2 are LNHDA and SQIVND (reference sequence). The CDR3 covers 14 residues. The CDR3 DNA is TGTGCCAGTAGTATCCTAAATCGTCAGGTTGAAGCTTTCTTT. This encodes CASSILNRQVEAFF.

Many counts were recorded for this clone. The chain is built from TRBV19 and TRBJ2-2, with TRBD2 matching over 9 bases. The junction had 7 bases not matched to a gene; V was cut back by 4 bases and J by 7 bases. Per the germline V gene, CDR1 is LNHDA and CDR2 is SQIVND (reference sequence). The CDR3 totals 15 residues. The CDR3 region has the DNA TGTGCCAGTAGTAATAGCGGGAGTTGGGACGGGGAGCTGTTTTTT. As protein: CASSNSGSWDGELFF.

This clone was counted ten times or more. The CDR3 spells CASVRGGLGKGSPLHF. The CDR3, as DNA: TGTGCCAGCGTGAGAGGGGGACTGGGAAAGGGGTCACCCCTCCACTTT. This chain connects TRBV2 to TRBJ1-6, with a weak D call TRBD1 (6 bases). V was clipped by 8 bases and J by 10 bases, with 24 bases between them. The CDR3 sequence is 16 residues long. Per the germline V gene, CDR1 is SNHLY and CDR2 is FYNNEI.

Ten or more counts support this clone. The same CDR3 is also encoded by other DNA sequences in this sample. The V gene is TRBV2, the J gene TRBJ2-1; TRBD2 matches 14 bases. Germline V gives CDR1 SNHLY, CDR2 FYNNEI. The CDR3 runs 15 residues. V shed 4 bases and J 7 bases; nucleotides not matched to a gene: 3. CDR3 sequence: CASSVGLAGENEQFF. CDR3 DNA: TGTGCCAGCAGTGTGGGACTAGCGGGAGAAAATGAGCAGTTCTTC.

There are many counts of this clone. This chain links TRBV20-1 with TRBJ2-1, with 11 bases matching TRBD2. The ends lost 0 bases at V and 3 bases at J; junction bases unmatched: 4. The CDR3 is 16 residues long. Looked up from germline, CDR1 is DFQATT and CDR2 is SNEGSKA (reference sequence). The CDR3, as DNA: TGCAGTGCTAGAGACTTAGCGGGAGGGATCTACAATGAGCAGTTCTTC. Its protein product is CSARDLAGGIYNEQFF.

This clone was seen many times. The rearrangement uses TRBV3-1 and TRBJ2-7; TRBD2 agrees at 9 bases. From germline, CDR1 is LGHDT and CDR2 YNNKEL (reference sequence). V lost 0 bases, J lost 6 bases, and 9 bases stayed unmatched. The CDR3 is 16 amino acids. CDR3 in amino acids: CASSQDWVAGVLEQYF. The DNA of the CDR3 is TGTGCCAGCAGCCAAGATTGGGTAGCGGGAGTACTCGAGCAGTACTTC.

This clone has a count of ten or more. The V and J genes are TRBV6-1 and TRBJ2-7; TRBD2 matches at 11 bases. CDR3 size: 15 residues. V lost 6 bases, J lost 6 bases, and 10 bases stayed unmatched. CDR1 MNHNS and CDR2 SASEGT come from the germline V gene. The CDR3 loop is CASSGISGRASEQYF. For the CDR3, the DNA is TGTGCCAGCAGCGGCATTAGCGGGAGGGCGTCCGAGCAGTACTTC.

This clone was recorded at least ten times. A much larger clone lies a single base off, so this may be a read error. The chain is built from TRBV28 and TRBJ1-6; D unclear. The V gene's germline CDR1 is MDHEN and CDR2 SYDVKM. The CDR3 has 14 amino acids. This CDR3 is CASSPREVSSPFHF. DNA of the CDR3: TGTGCCAGCAGCCCTCGGGAGGTCAGTTCACCCTTCCACTTT.

This clone occurred many times. The rearrangement joins TRBV5-1 to TRBJ1-1; D uncertain. V was pared by 2 bases and J by 3 bases, with 17 bases between. This CDR3 comprises 16 residues. Germline CDR1 SGHRS, CDR2 YFSETQ. CDR3 sequence reads: CASSLGYGGGHTEAFF. In DNA, the CDR3 is TGCGCCAGCAGCTTAGGATATGGAGGAGGTCACACTGAAGCTTTCTTT. Supplemented by reference TRBV5-1 and TRBJ1-1, the full variable domain reads KAGVTQTPRYLIKTRGQQVTLSCSPISGHRSVSWYQQTPGQGLQFLFEYFSETQRNKGNFPGRFSGRQFSNSRSEMNVSTLELGDSALYLCASSLGYGGGHTEAFFGQGTRLTVV.

The table lists this clone with many counts. CDR3 nucleotide sequence: TGCAGTGCTCGCCAGGTCCAAGAGACCCAGTACTTC. Its protein product is CSARQVQETQYF. The chain couples TRBV20-1 to TRBJ2-5; D ambiguous. The ends were cut back, 5 bases at V and 1 base at J, with 8 bases in the middle. This CDR3 has 12 residues. Per the germline V gene, CDR1 is DFQATT and CDR2 is SNEGSKA (reference sequence).

This clone was seen at least ten times. The rearrangement uses TRBV11-3 and TRBJ1-1; the D gene is possibly TRBD1 (5 bases). Trimming removed 5 bases from V and 4 bases from J, with 14 bases in between. The CDR3 loop spans 14 amino acids. Germline V gene sequence: CDR1 SGHNT, CDR2 YENEEA. CDR3 residues: CASSPGRASTEAFF. CDR3 in DNA: TGTGCCAGCAGCCCCGGCAGGGCGAGCACTGAAGCTTTCTTT.

This clone was counted at least ten times. The chain carries TRBV6-5 and TRBJ2-1, with 7 bases fitting TRBD2. Trimming at V came to 4 bases and at J to 1 base, leaving 13 bases not matched to a gene. CDR3 size: 18 residues. CDR1 and CDR2 from the germline V gene are MNHEY and SVGAGI. CDR3 DNA: TGTGCCAGCAGTTCCCCCCCCGGAGGCGGGAGTTCCTACAATGAGCAGTTCTTC. Protein: CASSSPPGGGSSYNEQFF.

This clone was counted many times. The J gene is TRBJ2-7, the V gene TRBV5-1; the D gene is possibly TRBD2 (6 bases). This CDR3 is 16 amino acids long. Trimming took off 0 bases at V and 1 base at J, with 14 bases between the two ends. CDR1 is SGHRS and CDR2 is YFSETQ in the germline V gene. The CDR3, as DNA: TGCGCCAGCAGCTTGGATTCGGCGGGGCTATCCTACGAGCAGTACTTC. It translates to CASSLDSAGLSYEQYF.

This clone was seen repeatedly, ten times or more. The V call is TRBV5-1, the J call TRBJ1-1; 8 bases agree with TRBD1. The CDR3 length is 16 residues. V shed 2 bases, J shed 5 bases, and the junction held 11 bases outside the gene matches. Germline V gene data show CDR1 as SGHRS and CDR2 as YFSETQ. The CDR3 sequence is CASSFLLGQGRTEAFF. The CDR3 bases are TGCGCCAGCAGCTTCTTGTTAGGACAGGGAAGGACTGAAGCTTTCTTT.

In its sample, this clone was seen many times. The chain couples TRBV4-2 to TRBJ1-1; the D is unclear. The CDR3 has 14 residues. The germline V gene has CDR1 LGHNA and CDR2 YNFKEQ. Trimming took 0 bases from V and 3 from J, leaving 8 bases between them. CDR3 DNA: TGTGCCAGCAGCCAAGAGGGATTCGACACTGAAGCTTTCTTT. Amino acid sequence: CASSQEGFDTEAFF.

This clone appeared many times. V is TRBV5-4 and J is TRBJ2-2; D unresolved. The CDR3 covers 11 residues. Germline V gene sequence: CDR1 SGHNT, CDR2 YYREEE (reference sequence). Trimming removed 4 bases at V and 6 bases at J, with 4 bases between. The CDR3 is CASSRAGELFF. DNA for the CDR3: TGTGCCAGCAGCCGTGCCGGGGAGCTGTTTTTT.

This clone was picked up many times. The chain carries TRBV7-9 and TRBJ2-6, with 7 bases that match TRBD2. Germline V gene sequence: CDR1 SEHNR, CDR2 FQNEAQ (reference sequence). Trimming cost V 5 bases and J 0 bases; bases outside gene matches: 16. This CDR3 has 20 amino acids. The CDR3 DNA sequence: TGTGCCAGCAGCGCAAAGGGGCTAGCGGAGCTACTCTCTGGGGCCAACGTCCTGACTTTC. This translates into CASSAKGLAELLSGANVLTF.

This clone has just a few counts. This sequence joins TRBV27 and TRBJ1-6; weak D call: TRBD1 (6 bases). Trimming removed 4 bases from V and 8 bases from J, with 21 bases in between. The CDR3 is made up of 17 amino acids. The germline gives CDR1 MNHEY, CDR2 SMNVEV (reference sequence). The CDR3 is CASSSIEGGRGYSPLHF. CDR3 DNA: TGTGCCAGCAGTTCTATTGAGGGGGGCAGGGGTTATTCACCCCTCCACTTT.

In its sample, this clone was seen many times. The chain employs TRBV30 and TRBJ2-3, with a tentative D call TRBD2 (7 bases). V was clipped by 4 bases and J by 4 bases, with 12 bases between them. This CDR3 contains 13 residues. Per germline, CDR1 GTSNPN and CDR2 SVGIG (reference sequence). Here the CDR3 DNA reads TGTGCCTGGAACGCGGGGGCCGCAGATACGCAGTATTTT. It yields the protein CAWNAGAADTQYF.

Ten or more counts support this clone. This chain connects TRBV20-1 to TRBJ2-5; the D gene is possibly TRBD2 (5 bases). The V gene lost 5 bases and the J gene lost 2 bases, with 21 bases spanning the gap. This CDR3 has 16 residues. Germline values: CDR1 DFQATT, CDR2 SNEGSKA (reference sequence). CDR3 in amino acids: CSAPNAPGSPQETQYF. The CDR3 DNA reads as TGCAGTGCTCCGAATGCACCGGGGAGCCCGCAAGAGACCCAGTACTTC.